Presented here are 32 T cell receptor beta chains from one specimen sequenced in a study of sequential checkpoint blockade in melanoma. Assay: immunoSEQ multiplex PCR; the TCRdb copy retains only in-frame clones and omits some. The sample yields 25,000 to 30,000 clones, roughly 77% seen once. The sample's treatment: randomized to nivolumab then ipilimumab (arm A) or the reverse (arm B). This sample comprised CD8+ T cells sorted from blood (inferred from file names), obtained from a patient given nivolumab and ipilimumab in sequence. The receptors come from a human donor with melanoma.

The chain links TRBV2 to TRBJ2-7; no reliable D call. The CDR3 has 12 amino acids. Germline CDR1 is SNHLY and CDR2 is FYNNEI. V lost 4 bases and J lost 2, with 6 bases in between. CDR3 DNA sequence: TGTGCCAGCAGTGTGAGTCCCTACGAGCAGTACTTC. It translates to CASSVSPYEQYF.

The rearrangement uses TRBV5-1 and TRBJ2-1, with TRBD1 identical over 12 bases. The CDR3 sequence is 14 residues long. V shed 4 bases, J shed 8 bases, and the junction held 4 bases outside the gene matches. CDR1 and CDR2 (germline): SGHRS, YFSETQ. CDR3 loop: CASSPGTGGDEQFF. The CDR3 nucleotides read TGCGCCAGCAGCCCAGGGACAGGGGGCGATGAGCAGTTCTTC.

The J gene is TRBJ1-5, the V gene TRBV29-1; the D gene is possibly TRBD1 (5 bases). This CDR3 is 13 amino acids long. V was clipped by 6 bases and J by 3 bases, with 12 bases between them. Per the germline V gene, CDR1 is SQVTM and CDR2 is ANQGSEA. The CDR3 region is CSVLGGYNQPQHF. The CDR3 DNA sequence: TGCAGCGTCCTTGGGGGGTACAATCAGCCCCAGCATTTT.

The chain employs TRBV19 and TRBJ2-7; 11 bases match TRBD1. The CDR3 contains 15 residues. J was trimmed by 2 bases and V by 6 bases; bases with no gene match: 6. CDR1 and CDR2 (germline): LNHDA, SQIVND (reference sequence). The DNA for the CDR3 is TGTGCCAGTAGCCCCGGACAGGGGGCTACCTACGAGCAGTACTTC. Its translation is CASSPGQGATYEQYF. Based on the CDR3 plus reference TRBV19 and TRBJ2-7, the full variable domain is DGGITQSPKYLFRKEGQNVTLSCEQNLNHDAMYWYRQDPGQGLRLIYYSQIVNDFQKGDIAEGYSVSREKKESFPLTVTSAQKNPTAFYLCASSPGQGATYEQYFGPGTRLTVT.

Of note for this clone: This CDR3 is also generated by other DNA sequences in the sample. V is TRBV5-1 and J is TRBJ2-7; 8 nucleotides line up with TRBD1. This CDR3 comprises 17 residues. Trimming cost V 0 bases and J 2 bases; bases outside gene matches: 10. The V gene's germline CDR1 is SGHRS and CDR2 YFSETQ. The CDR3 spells CASSLAGTGGGTYEQYF. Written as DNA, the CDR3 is TGCGCCAGCAGCTTGGCCGGGACAGGAGGGGGTACCTACGAGCAGTACTTC.

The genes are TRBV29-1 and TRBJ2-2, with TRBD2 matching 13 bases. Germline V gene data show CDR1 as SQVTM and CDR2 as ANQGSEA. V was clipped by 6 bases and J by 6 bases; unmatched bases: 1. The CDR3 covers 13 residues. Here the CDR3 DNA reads TGCAGCGTAGGACTAGCGGGGGCCGGGGAGCTGTTTTTT. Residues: CSVGLAGAGELFF.

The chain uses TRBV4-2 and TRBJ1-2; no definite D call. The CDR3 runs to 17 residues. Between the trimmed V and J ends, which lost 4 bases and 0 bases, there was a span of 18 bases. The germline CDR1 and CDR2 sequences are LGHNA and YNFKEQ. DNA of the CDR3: TGTGCCAGCAGCCCAGACCTAGACGGGAGGACTAACTATGGCTACACCTTC. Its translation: CASSPDLDGRTNYGYTF.

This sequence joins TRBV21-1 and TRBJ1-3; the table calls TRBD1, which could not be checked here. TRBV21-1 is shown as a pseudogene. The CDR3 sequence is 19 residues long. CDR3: CASSKVRTGGFCSGNTIYF. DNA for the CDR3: TGTGCCAGCAGCAAAGTTAGGACAGGGGGTTTCTGCTCTGGAAACACCATATATTTT.

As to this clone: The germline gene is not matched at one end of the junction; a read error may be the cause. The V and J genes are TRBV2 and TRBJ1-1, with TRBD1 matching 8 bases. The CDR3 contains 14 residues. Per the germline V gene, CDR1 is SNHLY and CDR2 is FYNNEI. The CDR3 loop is CASREDRGFRSAFF. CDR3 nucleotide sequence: TGTGCCAGCAGAGAAGACAGGGGCTTTCGGTCGGCTTTCTTT.

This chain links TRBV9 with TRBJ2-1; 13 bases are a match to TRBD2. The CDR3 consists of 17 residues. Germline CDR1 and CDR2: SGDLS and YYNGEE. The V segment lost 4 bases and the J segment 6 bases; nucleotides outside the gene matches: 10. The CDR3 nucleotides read TGTGCCAGCAGCCCCATCCCCACTAGCGGGGGGGCCAATGAGCAGTTCTTC. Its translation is CASSPIPTSGGANEQFF.

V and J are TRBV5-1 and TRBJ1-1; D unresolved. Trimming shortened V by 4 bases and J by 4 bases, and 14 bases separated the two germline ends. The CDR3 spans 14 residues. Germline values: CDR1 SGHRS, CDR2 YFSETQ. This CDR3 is CASSELWRSTEAFF. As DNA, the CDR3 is TGCGCCAGCAGCGAATTATGGCGGAGCACTGAAGCTTTCTTT.

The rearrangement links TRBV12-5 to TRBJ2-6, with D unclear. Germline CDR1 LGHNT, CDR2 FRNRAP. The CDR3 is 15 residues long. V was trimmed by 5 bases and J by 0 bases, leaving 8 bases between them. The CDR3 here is CASGPGISGANVLTF. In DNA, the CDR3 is TGTGCTAGTGGTCCCGGTATCTCTGGGGCCAACGTCCTGACTTTC. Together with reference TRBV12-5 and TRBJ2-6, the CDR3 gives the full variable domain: DARVTQTPRHKVTEMGQEVTMRCQPILGHNTVFWYRQTMMQGLELLAYFRNRAPLDDSGMPKDRFSAEMPDATLATLKIQPSEPRDSAVYFCASGPGISGANVLTFGAGSRLTVL.

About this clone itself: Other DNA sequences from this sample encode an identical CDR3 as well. The CDR3 protein is CASSPEVYGYTF. The CDR3 DNA is TGTGCCAGCAGCCCAGAGGTCTATGGCTACACCTTC. V and J are TRBV7-9 and TRBJ1-2; D uncertain. The V and J ends lost 5 bases and 4 bases respectively, with 8 bases between them. Germline CDR1 reads SEHNR; CDR2 reads FQNEAQ (reference sequence). This CDR3 contains 12 residues.

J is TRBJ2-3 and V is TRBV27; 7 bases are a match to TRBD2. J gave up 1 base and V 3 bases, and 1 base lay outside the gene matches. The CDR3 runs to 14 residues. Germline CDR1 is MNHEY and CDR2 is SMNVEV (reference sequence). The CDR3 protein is CASSFGLGTDTQYF. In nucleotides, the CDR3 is TGTGCCAGCAGTTTCGGACTAGGCACAGATACGCAGTATTTT.

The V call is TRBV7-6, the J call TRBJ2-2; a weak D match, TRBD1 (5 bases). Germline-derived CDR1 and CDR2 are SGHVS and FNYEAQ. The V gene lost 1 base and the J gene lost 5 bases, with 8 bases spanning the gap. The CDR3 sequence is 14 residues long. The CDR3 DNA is TGTGCCAGCAGCTTAGGATCAGGGACCGGGGAGCTGTTTTTT. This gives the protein CASSLGSGTGELFF.

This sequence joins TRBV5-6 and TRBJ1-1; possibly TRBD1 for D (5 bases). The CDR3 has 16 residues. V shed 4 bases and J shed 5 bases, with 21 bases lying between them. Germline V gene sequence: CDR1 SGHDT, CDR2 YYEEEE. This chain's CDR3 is CASSAGVFGGSTEAFF. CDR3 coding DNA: TGTGCCAGCAGCGCTGGGGTGTTCGGGGGGAGTACTGAAGCTTTCTTT.

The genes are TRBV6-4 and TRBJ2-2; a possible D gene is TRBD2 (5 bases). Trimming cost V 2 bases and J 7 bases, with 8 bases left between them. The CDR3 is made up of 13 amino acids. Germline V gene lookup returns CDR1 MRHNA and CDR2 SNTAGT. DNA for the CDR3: TGTGCCAGCAGTGACCTGGAGGACGGGGAGCTGTTTTTT. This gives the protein CASSDLEDGELFF.

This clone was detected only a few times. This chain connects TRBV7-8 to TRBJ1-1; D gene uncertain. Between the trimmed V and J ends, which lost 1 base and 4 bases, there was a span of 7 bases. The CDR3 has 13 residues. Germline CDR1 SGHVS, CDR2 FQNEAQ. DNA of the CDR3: TGTGCCAGCAGCTTAGGGGGAGGCACTGAAGCTTTCTTT. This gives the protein CASSLGGGTEAFF.

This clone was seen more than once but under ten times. DNA of the CDR3: TGTGCCAGCACCAACCTGGGGATCGCGGGGGGCACAGATACGCAGTATTTT. It codes for CASTNLGIAGGTDTQYF. The genes are TRBV7-9 and TRBJ2-3, with TRBD2 matching 7 bases. This CDR3 comprises 17 residues. Germline-derived CDR1 and CDR2 are SEHNR and FQNEAQ (reference sequence). The V gene end was trimmed by 7 bases and the J gene end by 1 base; junction bases not matched to a gene: 14.

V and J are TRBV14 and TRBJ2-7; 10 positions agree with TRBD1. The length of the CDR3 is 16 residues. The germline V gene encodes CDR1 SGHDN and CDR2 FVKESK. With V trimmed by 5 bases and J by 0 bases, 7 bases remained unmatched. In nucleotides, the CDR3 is TGTGCCAGCAGCGGGCCGGGACAGGGGTACTCCTACGAGCAGTACTTC. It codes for CASSGPGQGYSYEQYF.

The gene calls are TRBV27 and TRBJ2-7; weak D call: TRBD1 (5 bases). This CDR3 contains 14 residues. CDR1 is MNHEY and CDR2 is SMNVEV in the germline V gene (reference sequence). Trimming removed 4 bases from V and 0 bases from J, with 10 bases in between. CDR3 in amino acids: CASSWGSASYEQYF. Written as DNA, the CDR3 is TGTGCCAGCAGTTGGGGCTCAGCCTCCTACGAGCAGTACTTC.

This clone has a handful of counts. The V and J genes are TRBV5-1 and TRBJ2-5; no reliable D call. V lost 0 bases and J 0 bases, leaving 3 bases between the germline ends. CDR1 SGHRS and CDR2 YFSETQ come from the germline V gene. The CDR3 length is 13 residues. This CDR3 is CASSLDNQETQYF. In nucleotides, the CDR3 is TGCGCCAGCAGCTTGGACAACCAAGAGACCCAGTACTTC.

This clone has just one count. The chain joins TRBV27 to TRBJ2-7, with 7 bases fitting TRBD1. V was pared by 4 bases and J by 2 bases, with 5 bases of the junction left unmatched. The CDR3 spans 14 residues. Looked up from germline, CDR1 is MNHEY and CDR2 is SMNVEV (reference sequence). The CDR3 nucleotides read TGTGCCAGCAGTTCTCGACAGGGACCCTACGAGCAGTACTTC. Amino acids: CASSSRQGPYEQYF.

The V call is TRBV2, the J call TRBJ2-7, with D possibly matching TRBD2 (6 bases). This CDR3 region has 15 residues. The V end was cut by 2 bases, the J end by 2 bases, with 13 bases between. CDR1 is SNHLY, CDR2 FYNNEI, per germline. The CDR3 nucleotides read TGTGCCAGCAGTGAAAGGGCGGGGAGAACCTACGAGCAGTACTTC. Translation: CASSERAGRTYEQYF.

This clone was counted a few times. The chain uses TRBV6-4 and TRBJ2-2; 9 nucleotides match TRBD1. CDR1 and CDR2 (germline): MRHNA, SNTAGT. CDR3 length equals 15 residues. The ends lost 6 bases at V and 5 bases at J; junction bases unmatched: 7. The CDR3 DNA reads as TGTGCCAGCAGCCAGACAGGGGGTTTGACCGGGGAGCTGTTTTTT. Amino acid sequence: CASSQTGGLTGELFF.

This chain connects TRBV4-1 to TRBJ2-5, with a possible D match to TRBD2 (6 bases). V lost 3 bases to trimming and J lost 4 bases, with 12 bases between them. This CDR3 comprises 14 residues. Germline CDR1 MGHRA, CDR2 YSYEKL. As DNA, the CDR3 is TGCGCCAGCAGCCATAAGAAGGAGGGAGAGACCCAGTACTTC. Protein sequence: CASSHKKEGETQYF.

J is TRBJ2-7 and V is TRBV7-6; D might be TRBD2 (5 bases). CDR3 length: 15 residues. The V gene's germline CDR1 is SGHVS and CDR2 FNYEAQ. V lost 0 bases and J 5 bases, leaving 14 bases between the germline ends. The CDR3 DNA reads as TGTGCCAGCAGCTTAGCAGGGTCTCCGAGGGACGAGCAGTACTTC. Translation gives CASSLAGSPRDEQYF.

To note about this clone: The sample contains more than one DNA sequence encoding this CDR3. This CDR3 is CASSASGTSAYEQYF. The CDR3 DNA follows: TGTGCCAGCAGCGCTTCCGGGACTAGCGCCTACGAGCAGTACTTC. V gene TRBV9 combines with J gene TRBJ2-7, with 10 bases matching TRBD2. Germline lookup yields CDR1 SGDLS and CDR2 YYNGEE. This CDR3 has 15 amino acids. The ends lost 3 bases at V and 2 bases at J; junction bases unmatched: 5.

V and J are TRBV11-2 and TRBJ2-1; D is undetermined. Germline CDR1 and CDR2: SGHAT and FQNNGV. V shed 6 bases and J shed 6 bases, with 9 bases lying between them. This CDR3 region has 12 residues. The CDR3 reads CASRLGGNEQFF. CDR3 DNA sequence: TGTGCCAGCAGGCTAGGTGGCAATGAGCAGTTCTTC. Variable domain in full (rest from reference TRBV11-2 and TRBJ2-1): EAGVAQSPRYKIIEKRQSVAFWCNPISGHATLYWYQQILGQGPKLLIQFQNNGVVDDSQLPKDRFSAERLKGVDSTLKIQPAKLEDSAVYLCASRLGGNEQFFGPGTRLTVL.

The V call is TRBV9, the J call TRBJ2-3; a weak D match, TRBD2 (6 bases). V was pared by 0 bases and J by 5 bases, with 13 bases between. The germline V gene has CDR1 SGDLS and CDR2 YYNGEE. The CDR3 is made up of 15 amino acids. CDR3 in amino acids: CASSVDSGDGDTQYF. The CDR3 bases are TGTGCCAGCAGCGTAGATTCGGGGGACGGAGATACGCAGTATTTT.

The CDR3: CASSQDRSSTDTQYF. CDR3 nucleotide sequence: TGCGCCAGCAGCCAAGACAGGTCTAGCACAGATACGCAGTATTTT. The chain has TRBV4-3 and TRBJ2-3; no clear D gene. The CDR3 is made up of 15 amino acids. Looked up from germline, CDR1 is LGHNA and CDR2 is YSLEER. The V end was cut by 0 bases, the J end by 0 bases, with 7 bases between.

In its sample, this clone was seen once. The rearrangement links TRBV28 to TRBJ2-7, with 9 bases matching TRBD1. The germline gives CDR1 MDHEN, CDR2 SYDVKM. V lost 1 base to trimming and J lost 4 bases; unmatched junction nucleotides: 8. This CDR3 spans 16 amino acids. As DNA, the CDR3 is TGTGCCAGCAGTTTATTGACTCGGACAGGGGTTTACGAGCAGTACTTC. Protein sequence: CASSLLTRTGVYEQYF.